This TCR beta chain was captured by sequencing in a study of T cell changes during pregnancy in multiple sclerosis. V lost 4 bases, J lost 10 bases, and 11 bases stayed unmatched. The CDR3 is made up of 15 amino acids. CDR1 and CDR2 from the germline V gene are SNHLY and FYNNEI. Data came from immunoSEQ multiplex PCR; TCRdb stores just in-frame clones and leaves some out. This table holds tens of thousands of clones, 85% to 95% found once. The TCR sequence derives from a female donor with multiple sclerosis, enrolled in a pregnancy study. V usage is TRBV2 and J usage is TRBJ2-1; 9 bases align to TRBD2. Sequences were derived from CD8+ T cells from peripheral blood mononuclear cells, sampled in the third trimester of pregnancy. The CDR3 is CASSGPGLAAGEQFF. The CDR3 DNA reads as TGTGCCAGCAGTGGACCGGGACTAGCAGCAGGGGAGCAGTTCTTC.